Presented here are 29 T cell receptor beta chains from one specimen sequenced in a study of response to subunit inactivated influenza vaccine. TCRdb re-analysed the RT-PCR reads in MiXCR, keeping a single row per CDR3 protein. Of some 300,000 distinct CDR3 sequences listed, 20% to 25% are singletons. This specimen was PBMCs from blood, taken about 20 months after vaccination. These receptors were taken from a man aged 45 to 70 who received an inactivated influenza vaccine.

This rearrangement joins TRBV12-3 or TRBV12-4 to TRBJ1-2; TRBD1 matches 7 bases. The CDR3 totals 15 residues. The V segment lost 3 bases and the J segment 9 bases; nucleotides outside the gene matches: 13. CDR3 sequence: CASSFTGVLKDCYTF. The DNA for the CDR3 is TGTGCCAGCAGTTTTACAGGGGTACTAAAGGATTGCTACACCTTC.

This clonotype was seen more than once but under ten times. The rearrangement uses TRBV9 and TRBJ2-1; TRBD2 matches at 12 bases. V lost 2 bases and J lost 9; bases outside the gene matches: 6. The CDR3 has 15 residues. Germline CDR1 reads SGDLS; CDR2 reads YYNGEE. The CDR3: CASSVGLAGSGEQFF. DNA for the CDR3: TGTGCCAGCAGCGTCGGACTAGCGGGATCTGGTGAGCAGTTCTTC.

This clonotype has more than one count but fewer than ten. This sequence joins TRBV20-1 and TRBJ1-5; TRBD1 aligns across 8 bases. Germline loops: CDR1 DFQATT, CDR2 SNEGSKA (reference sequence). The CDR3 totals 18 residues. V gave up 4 bases and J gave up 0 bases; unmatched junction bases: 14. CDR3 DNA sequence: TGCAGTGCTATAAGTGGACAGGGAGTCCCTTATAGCAATCAGCCCCAGCATTTT. Translating gives CSAISGQGVPYSNQPQHF.

This rearrangement joins TRBV28 to TRBJ2-7; TRBD1 might be the D (6 bases). This CDR3 has 14 residues. Trimming pared 2 bases from V and 4 bases from J, leaving 12 bases between. CDR1 is MDHEN, CDR2 SYDVKM, per germline. CDR3 sequence (DNA): TGTGCCAGCAGTTTAGAACAGGGACGGTACGAGCAGTACTTC. It codes for CASSLEQGRYEQYF.

This clonotype was recorded at least ten times. The V and J genes are TRBV18 and TRBJ1-2; 9 bases map to TRBD1. CDR3 size: 16 residues. The V gene's germline CDR1 is KGHSH and CDR2 LQKENI. After removal of 3 bases from V and 8 bases from J, the junction contained 13 bases not matched to a gene. CDR3 sequence: CASSPTAGTGIGGYTF. In nucleotides, the CDR3 is TGTGCCAGCTCACCCACGGCCGGGACAGGGATTGGAGGCTACACCTTC.

The table lists this clonotype with many counts. V gene TRBV5-4 combines with J gene TRBJ1-1; the D gene is possibly TRBD1 (5 bases). The CDR3 extends over 13 amino acids. Germline V gives CDR1 SGHNT, CDR2 YYREEE (reference sequence). V was shortened by 4 bases and J by 0 bases, with 7 bases between the two germline ends. The CDR3 bases are TGTGCCAGCAGCGGCAGGGTGAACACTGAAGCTTTCTTT. This encodes CASSGRVNTEAFF.

This clonotype was observed once. Since no conserved phenylalanine or tryptophan closes the CDR3, a read error is the likely cause. V usage is TRBV5-1 and J usage is TRBJ1-4; D is undetermined. There are 14 residues in the CDR3. V lost 2 bases, J lost 4 bases, and 9 bases lay in between. Germline loops: CDR1 SGHRS, CDR2 YFSETQ. The CDR3 protein is CASSFNADNEKLFY. The CDR3 coding sequence is TGCGCCAGCAGCTTTAATGCAGATAATGAAAAACTGTTTTAT.

This clonotype was detected only a few times. The chain has TRBV5-1 and TRBJ1-5; D is possibly TRBD1 (5 bases). The CDR3 spans 15 residues. The V end was cut by 0 bases, the J end by 2 bases, with 9 bases between. The germline gives CDR1 SGHRS, CDR2 YFSETQ. CDR3 loop: CASSLDGRGNQPQHF. The CDR3 region has the DNA TGCGCCAGCAGCTTGGACGGCAGGGGCAATCAGCCCCAGCATTTT.

A few counts support this clonotype. The chain employs TRBV10-3 and TRBJ2-5; 10 bases match TRBD2. With 10 bases clipped from V and 3 bases from J, the junction kept 11 bases outside the gene matches. Germline CDR1 ENHRY, CDR2 SYGVKD. CDR3 length: 15 residues. CDR3: CATSKGAGGEETQYF. DNA of the CDR3: TGTGCCACCTCGAAGGGAGCGGGAGGGGAAGAGACCCAGTACTTC.

This clonotype was seen more than once but under ten times. Here the CDR3 reads CASSRTYSTDTQYF. The CDR3 bases are TGTGCCAGCAGCCGTACCTATAGCACAGATACGCAGTATTTT. The chain joins TRBV7-6 to TRBJ2-3; D not certain. The CDR3 loop spans 14 amino acids. Germline lookup yields CDR1 SGHVS and CDR2 FNYEAQ. Trimming stripped 5 bases from V and 0 bases from J, with 9 bases between.

This clonotype was observed a few times. The V gene is TRBV20-1, the J gene TRBJ1-6; D uncertain. V was trimmed by 4 bases and J by 14 bases, leaving 15 bases between them. From germline, CDR1 is DFQATT and CDR2 SNEGSKA (reference sequence). The CDR3 sequence is 12 residues long. The chain's CDR3 is CSATSALEALHF. The CDR3 DNA reads TGCAGTGCTACGTCCGCGCTGGAGGCCCTCCACTTT.

This clonotype was counted a few times. The chain uses TRBV20-1 and TRBJ2-2, with D possibly being TRBD1 (6 bases). This CDR3 is 14 amino acids long. Germline V gene lookup returns CDR1 DFQATT and CDR2 SNEGSKA (reference sequence). V was cut by 2 bases and J by 4 bases, with 11 bases left in between. CDR3 region: CSARIGGSTGELFF. DNA of the CDR3: TGCAGTGCTAGAATAGGGGGTTCCACCGGGGAGCTGTTTTTT.

The J gene is TRBJ1-3, the V gene TRBV5-1; 7 nucleotides agree with TRBD1. There are 17 residues in the CDR3. Germline CDR1 SGHRS, CDR2 YFSETQ. Unmatched junction bases numbered 6, after V lost 0 bases and J lost 0 bases. The CDR3 reads CASSLVGTALSGNTIYF. The CDR3 DNA sequence: TGCGCCAGCAGCTTGGTGGGGACAGCACTCTCTGGAAACACCATATATTTT.

The chain carries TRBV10-3 and TRBJ1-1; the D gene is possibly TRBD1 (6 bases). V lost 1 base and J lost 1, with 10 bases in between. This CDR3 has 15 residues. The germline CDR1 and CDR2 sequences are ENHRY and SYGVKD. This chain's CDR3 is CAISEWGAGNTEAFF. CDR3 DNA sequence: TGTGCCATCAGTGAGTGGGGGGCCGGGAACACTGAAGCTTTCTTT.

This clonotype was observed a few times. The chain recombines TRBV5-6 with TRBJ2-7, with 9 bases lining up with TRBD1. V lost 3 bases to trimming and J lost 3 bases; unmatched junction nucleotides: 4. Germline assignment: CDR1 SGHDT and CDR2 YYEEEE. This CDR3 region has 14 residues. The CDR3 reads CASSSGTGIYEQYF. CDR3 nucleotide sequence: TGTGCCAGCAGCTCCGGGACAGGGATCTACGAGCAGTACTTC.

This clonotype was counted a few times. V is TRBV15 and J is TRBJ1-5, with D possibly matching TRBD1 (5 bases). This CDR3 comprises 15 residues. Germline lookup yields CDR1 LNHNV and CDR2 YYDKDF (reference sequence). The V gene lost 0 bases and the J gene lost 5 bases, with 11 bases spanning the gap. CDR3 in DNA: TGTGCCACCAGCAGAGATCGGTGGGGCGATCAGCCCCAGCATTTT. It specifies CATSRDRWGDQPQHF.

The chain has TRBV5-4 and TRBJ1-2; no clear D. This CDR3 has 14 residues. Trimming left V 0 bases short and J 7 bases short, with 13 bases between. The germline V gene encodes CDR1 SGHNT and CDR2 YYREEE (reference sequence). The CDR3 region has the DNA TGTGCCAGCAGCTTGGATGTGGGCGCACCTGGCTACACCTTC. As protein: CASSLDVGAPGYTF. The variable domain in full, with the rest retrieved from reference TRBV5-4 and TRBJ1-2, is ETGVTQSPTHLIKTRGQQVTLRCSSQSGHNTVSWYQQALGQGPQFIFQYYREEENGRGNFPPRFSGLQFPNYSSELNVNALELDDSALYLCASSLDVGAPGYTFGSGTRLTVV.

Details on this clonotype: This could be a read error, since a much larger clone is one nucleotide away. This CDR3 is missing its conserved last phenylalanine or tryptophan, likely due to a read error. The rearrangement uses TRBV12-3 or TRBV12-4 and TRBJ1-2; a weak D match, TRBD1 (5 bases). This CDR3 is 12 amino acids long. With 4 bases removed from V and 7 bases from J, the gap between germline ends came to 10 bases. The CDR3 loop is CASSSGTSGYTL. The CDR3 DNA follows: TGTGCCAGCAGTTCGGGGACGAGTGGCTACACCCTC.

The V call is TRBV4-1, the J call TRBJ1-1, with 7 bases fitting TRBD1. Trimming at V came to 1 base and at J to 6 bases, leaving 5 bases not matched to a gene. The germline gives CDR1 MGHRA, CDR2 YSYEKL. The CDR3 totals 14 residues. The CDR3, as DNA: TGCGCCAGCAGCCAAGTGGGGGACAGCCCTGAAGCTTTCTTT. Its protein is CASSQVGDSPEAFF.

This clonotype showed up many times. The CDR3 region is CASSPLRSYGYTF. The CDR3 bases are TGTGCCAGCAGTCCCCTTCGGAGCTATGGCTACACCTTC. This rearrangement joins TRBV12-3 or TRBV12-4 to TRBJ1-2; D is unresolved. The CDR3 consists of 13 residues. The germline V and J ends were trimmed by 5 bases and 4 bases, with 11 bases remaining between them.

This clonotype was found a few times. The rearrangement uses TRBV4-1 and TRBJ2-7; TRBD1 matches 8 bases. Germline values: CDR1 MGHRA, CDR2 YSYEKL. The CDR3 spans 14 residues. V lost 3 bases and J lost 4; bases outside the gene matches: 5. The CDR3 loop reads CASSHPGQVYEQYF. CDR3 in DNA: TGCGCCAGCAGCCACCCGGGACAGGTATACGAGCAGTACTTC.

In this sample, this clonotype turned up a few times. The chain couples TRBV6-5 to TRBJ1-1; TRBD1 is a possible D gene (5 bases). With 2 bases removed from V and 5 bases from J, the gap between germline ends came to 9 bases. The germline V gene has CDR1 MNHEY and CDR2 SVGAGI. The CDR3 sequence is 13 residues long. This CDR3 is CASSYMGVTEAFF. DNA for the CDR3: TGTGCCAGCAGTTACATGGGGGTGACTGAAGCTTTCTTT.

The chain combines TRBV5-5 with TRBJ2-7; tentative D call: TRBD1 (6 bases). Germline CDR1 reads SGHKS; CDR2 reads YYEKEE (reference sequence). V lost 1 base and J 2 bases, leaving 13 bases between the germline ends. The CDR3 is made up of 15 amino acids. CDR3 sequence reads: CASSLYGDKAYEQYF. In DNA, the CDR3 is TGTGCCAGCAGCTTGTATGGGGACAAGGCCTACGAGCAGTACTTC.

A word on this clonotype: A junction boundary mismatches the germline segment, possibly from a read error. The rearrangement uses TRBV20-1 and TRBJ2-1, with 7 bases lining up with TRBD2. CDR3 length: 14 residues. Germline V gene sequence: CDR1 DFQATT, CDR2 SNEGSKA (reference sequence). The CDR3 sequence is CSASPAGLYNAQFF. The CDR3 DNA reads as TGCAGTGCTAGTCCAGCGGGGCTTTACAATGCGCAGTTCTTT.

To note about this clonotype: This CDR3 is missing its conserved last phenylalanine or tryptophan, likely due to a read error. J is TRBJ2-2 and V is TRBV7-2; TRBD1 matches 8 bases. The trim removed 5 bases at V and 5 bases at J, leaving 7 bases unmatched. There are 15 residues in the CDR3. Germline V gives CDR1 SGHTA, CDR2 FQGNSA. The CDR3 bases are TGTGCCAGCAGCCCTAGGACAGGGAGAACCGGGGAGCTGTTTCTT. This codes for CASSPRTGRTGELFL.

There are a few counts of this clonotype. The rearrangement uses TRBV14 and TRBJ2-3, with D uncertain. V was trimmed by 1 base and J by 5 bases, leaving 7 bases between them. Germline assignment: CDR1 SGHDN and CDR2 FVKESK. The CDR3 has 13 amino acids. CDR3 region: CASSQGTLDTQYF. In DNA, the CDR3 is TGTGCCAGCAGCCAAGGGACCCTAGATACGCAGTATTTT.

The sample holds a few counts of this clonotype. The gene calls are TRBV5-5 and TRBJ1-1, with unresolved D. Trimming took off 0 bases at V and 0 bases at J, with 15 bases between the two ends. Germline V gene lookup returns CDR1 SGHKS and CDR2 YYEKEE (reference sequence). The CDR3 contains 17 residues. The CDR3, as DNA: TGTGCCAGCAGCTTGGATTTTGCGGGCGTCATGAACACTGAAGCTTTCTTT. It encodes CASSLDFAGVMNTEAFF. The full variable domain, in which reference TRBV5-5 and TRBJ1-1 provide the parts outside the CDR3, is DAGVTQSPTHLIKTRGQQVTLRCSPISGHKSVSWYQQVLGQGPQFIFQYYEKEERGRGNFPDRFSARQFPNYSSELNVNALLLGDSALYLCASSLDFAGVMNTEAFFGQGTRLTVV.

The chain uses TRBV12-3 or TRBV12-4 and TRBJ2-1; 9 bases match TRBD1. The CDR3 extends over 14 amino acids. V dropped 4 bases and J dropped 3; count of bases not matched to a gene: 1. The CDR3 spells CASSSDRGYNEQFF. The CDR3 DNA reads as TGTGCCAGCAGTTCGGACAGGGGCTACAATGAGCAGTTCTTC.

The sample holds a few counts of this clonotype. The CDR3 region has the DNA TGTGCCAGCAACACATTCGGGGGTCGCACTGAAGCTTTCTTT. Amino acids: CASNTFGGRTEAFF. The rearrangement joins TRBV12-3 or TRBV12-4 to TRBJ1-1, with D perhaps matching TRBD1 (5 bases). Trimming stripped 7 bases from V and 4 bases from J, with 16 bases between. The CDR3 contains 14 residues.